This T cell receptor beta chain is from a study of CD8 T cells in Susac syndrome. After extraction with the RNeasy kit, 0.5 to 1 ug of the RNA was reverse transcribed using random hexamers. Across 54 Vbeta and 13 Jbeta, immunoSEQ multiplex PCR amplified TCR beta CDR3. One entry per CDR3 protein, called by TCRdb with MiXCR from the immunoSEQ multiplex PCR reads. The table includes some 130,000 distinct CDR3 sequences, more than 90% detected once. In germline, CDR1 is SGHTA, CDR2 FQGNSA. This CDR3 contains 14 residues. V was pared by 5 bases and J by 5 bases, with 15 bases between. The authors carried out high-throughput sequencing of TCR beta. They applied it to CD8+ and CD4+ T cells obtained from blood.

The material sequenced was CD4+ T cells from PBMCs. The clonotype comes from a human donor in good health. The chain is built from TRBV7-2 and TRBJ2-5; maybe TRBD2 (7 bases). The CDR3 DNA follows: TGTGCCAGCAGCCCTCCGGGGGGCGGGGAGACCCAGTACTTC. It specifies CASSPPGGGETQYF.